A single sample is the source of the 27 T cell receptor beta chains below, sequenced in a study of CD8 T cells in Susac syndrome. Random-hexamer reverse transcription was applied to roughly 0.5 to 1 ug RNA. TCRdb passed the immunoSEQ multiplex PCR reads through MiXCR, listing each CDR3 protein once. The sample has roughly 200,000 distinct CDR3 sequences, approximately 95% seen once; the top ten hold approximately 0.1%. Sequenced sample: CD4+ T cells from PBMCs. The origin of the receptors is a human donor in good health.

The chain has TRBV4-1 and TRBJ1-5; D not certain. In germline, CDR1 is MGHRA, CDR2 YSYEKL. This CDR3 has 14 amino acids. V shed 1 base and J shed 1 base, with 5 bases lying between them. CDR3 in DNA: TGCGCCAGCAGCCAAGTGCGGAGCAATCAGCCCCAGCATTTT. This codes for CASSQVRSNQPQHF.

V usage is TRBV21-1 and J usage is TRBJ2-7. TRBV21-1 is described as a pseudogene. The CDR3 has 11 amino acids. In DNA form, the CDR3 reads TGTGCCAGCCTGGGCAGCTACGAGCAGTACTTC. Translation: CASLGSYEQYF.

This sequence joins TRBV5-1 and TRBJ2-1, with 10 bases lining up with TRBD2. CDR3 length equals 17 residues. V lost 0 bases and J lost 4; bases outside the gene matches: 7. CDR1 is SGHRS, CDR2 YFSETQ, per germline. CDR3 region: CASSLEGLAEPYNEQFF. The CDR3 coding sequence is TGCGCCAGCAGCTTGGAAGGACTAGCGGAGCCTTACAATGAGCAGTTCTTC.

This sequence joins TRBV29-1 and TRBJ2-7; TRBD2 agrees at 9 bases. Germline V CDR1 and CDR2: SQVTM, ANQGSEA. The CDR3 loop spans 14 amino acids. V lost 7 bases to trimming and J lost 0 bases; unmatched junction nucleotides: 7. The CDR3 DNA reads as TGCAGCGCCCAAGCGGGAGGAGGCTCCTACGAGCAGTACTTC. Protein: CSAQAGGGSYEQYF.

V is TRBV29-1 and J is TRBJ2-1, with 7 bases matching TRBD1. The CDR3 sequence is 12 residues long. Germline V gene lookup returns CDR1 SQVTM and CDR2 ANQGSEA. The V and J ends lost 7 bases and 6 bases, in that order; junction bases with no gene match: 6. The CDR3 loop reads CSGGGGGNEQFF. Written as DNA, the CDR3 is TGCAGCGGAGGGGGCGGTGGCAATGAGCAGTTCTTC.

The chain combines TRBV12-3 or TRBV12-4 with TRBJ1-5, with D possibly TRBD1 on 5 matching bases. V lost 3 bases to trimming and J lost 10 bases, with 7 bases between them. The CDR3 extends over 11 amino acids. The CDR3 protein is CASSFGGPQHF. CDR3 nucleotides: TGTGCCAGCAGTTTCGGGGGACCCCAGCATTTT.

This chain connects TRBV29-1 to TRBJ1-1, with unresolved D. The CDR3 contains 13 residues. Germline V gene data show CDR1 as SQVTM and CDR2 as ANQGSEA. The V end lost 7 bases, the J end lost 0 bases, and 12 bases lay between the germline ends. CDR3 DNA: TGCAGCGCTGGAGTGGGCCTGAACACTGAAGCTTTCTTT. Its translation is CSAGVGLNTEAFF.

This sequence joins TRBV30 and TRBJ2-7; D may be TRBD2 (5 bases). CDR1 and CDR2 (germline): GTSNPN, SVGIG (reference sequence). The germline V and J ends were trimmed by 7 bases and 2 bases, with 12 bases remaining between them. CDR3 length: 12 residues. The CDR3 nucleotides read TGTGCCTTTAGTGAGGGAGCCTACGAGCAGTACTTC. Translated, it gives CAFSEGAYEQYF. Looking up the rest from reference TRBV30 and TRBJ2-7 gives the full variable domain: SQTIHQWPATLVQPVGSPLSLECTVEGTSNPNLYWYRQAAGRGLQLLFYSVGIGQISSEVPQNLSASRPQDRQFILSSKKLLLSDSGFYLCAFSEGAYEQYFGPGTRLTVT.

V and J are TRBV6-2 or TRBV6-3 and TRBJ2-7; D possibly corresponds to TRBD1 (5 bases). V lost 6 bases, J lost 0 bases, and 6 bases lay in between. CDR3 length: 12 amino acids. Germline V gene sequence: CDR1 MNHEY, CDR2 SVGEGT. The chain's CDR3 is CASRTVSYEQYF. CDR3 bases: TGTGCCAGCAGGACAGTCTCCTACGAGCAGTACTTC.

This chain connects TRBV7-2 to TRBJ2-7; 9 nucleotides line up with TRBD1. This CDR3 spans 15 amino acids. The germline V gene has CDR1 SGHTA and CDR2 FQGNSA. Unmatched junction bases numbered 11, after V lost 9 bases and J lost 2 bases. The CDR3: CASNVGGTGTYEQYF. The DNA of the CDR3 is TGTGCCAGTAATGTGGGGGGGACAGGGACCTACGAGCAGTACTTC.

The rearrangement joins TRBV7-8 to TRBJ2-1; the D gene is possibly TRBD1 (6 bases). V was cut by 5 bases and J by 5 bases, with 16 bases left in between. There are 15 residues in the CDR3. Germline loops: CDR1 SGHVS, CDR2 FQNEAQ. CDR3 amino acids: CASSLWGQGNNEQFF. The CDR3 DNA reads TGTGCCAGCAGCCTGTGGGGGCAGGGTAACAATGAGCAGTTCTTC.

For this clonotype: At one end, the junction sequence differs from germline, possibly due to a read error. The chain uses TRBV2 and TRBJ2-3; 8 bases map to TRBD1. Germline loops: CDR1 SNHLY, CDR2 FYNNEI. The CDR3 runs 12 residues. CDR3 DNA: TGTGCCAGCAGTGCAGACAGGGGATCTACTAGTTTT. It codes for CASSADRGSTSF.

For the CDR3, the DNA is TGTGCCAGCAGCATCGAGGGACCCAATCAGCCCCAGCATTTT. It is translated as CASSIEGPNQPQHF. V and J are TRBV7-8 and TRBJ1-5, with a possible D match to TRBD1 (5 bases). The CDR3 is made up of 14 amino acids. V lost 5 bases and J lost 3, with 11 bases in between. Germline values: CDR1 SGHVS, CDR2 FQNEAQ.

The chain links TRBV19 to TRBJ2-1, with 7 bases identical to TRBD2. Germline CDR1 is LNHDA and CDR2 is SQIVND (reference sequence). The CDR3 sequence is 14 residues long. V lost 3 bases to trimming and J lost 3 bases; unmatched junction nucleotides: 2. This CDR3 reads CASSIASGYNEQFF. DNA of the CDR3: TGTGCCAGTAGTATCGCTAGCGGCTACAATGAGCAGTTCTTC.

This clonotype showed up just a few times. The genes are TRBV11-2 and TRBJ2-5; the match to TRBD1 covers 9 bases. The CDR3 is 14 residues long. The trim removed 6 bases at V and 7 bases at J, leaving 9 bases unmatched. CDR1 and CDR2 (germline): SGHAT, FQNNGV. The CDR3 region is CASRVRQGQGTQYF. CDR3 sequence (DNA): TGTGCCAGCAGGGTCAGACAGGGACAGGGGACCCAGTACTTC.

This clonotype was recorded once. The chain carries TRBV29-1 and TRBJ2-5, with D perhaps being TRBD1 or TRBD2 (5 bases each). The CDR3 is 15 residues long. Germline loops: CDR1 SQVTM, CDR2 ANQGSEA. V shed 4 bases and J shed 1 base, with 16 bases lying between them. The chain's CDR3 is CSVAHGGNPQETQYF. CDR3 bases: TGCAGCGTTGCTCATGGGGGTAATCCCCAAGAGACCCAGTACTTC.

This chain links TRBV20-1 with TRBJ2-7; TRBD2 matches 9 bases. This CDR3 contains 15 residues. The J segment lost 4 bases and the V segment lost 0 bases, leaving 7 bases of the junction unmatched. The germline gives CDR1 DFQATT, CDR2 SNEGSKA (reference sequence). CDR3 sequence reads: CSARDPAGGVYEQYF. CDR3 sequence (DNA): TGCAGTGCTAGAGACCCAGCGGGAGGCGTGTACGAGCAGTACTTC.

V gene TRBV30 combines with J gene TRBJ2-3; the D is unclear. Trimming left V 1 base short and J 0 bases short, with 5 bases between. Germline V gives CDR1 GTSNPN, CDR2 SVGIG (reference sequence). The CDR3 covers 13 residues. The CDR3 nucleotides read TGTGCCTGGAGTGCTCGGAGCACAGATACGCAGTATTTT. Its translation is CAWSARSTDTQYF.

The genes are TRBV7-2 and TRBJ2-7; D remains ambiguous. Germline assignment: CDR1 SGHTA and CDR2 FQGNSA. The CDR3 covers 13 residues. Trimming removed 0 bases at V and 6 bases at J, with 9 bases between. The CDR3 sequence: CASSLAEQTEQYF. CDR3 nucleotides: TGTGCCAGCAGCTTAGCGGAGCAGACCGAGCAGTACTTC.

The chain uses TRBV4-3 and TRBJ2-5; 7 bases are shared with TRBD2. The CDR3 length is 18 residues. Germline V lookup: CDR1 LGHNA, CDR2 YSLEER. The J segment lost 5 bases and the V segment lost 3 bases, leaving 18 bases of the junction unmatched. The CDR3 DNA reads as TGCGCCAGCAGCCAGGGGGATTTTTGGCTAGCGGAGGGGGAGACCCAGTACTTC. Its protein is CASSQGDFWLAEGETQYF.

The gene calls are TRBV29-1 and TRBJ1-4; 8 nucleotides match TRBD1. Germline V CDR1 and CDR2: SQVTM, ANQGSEA. The CDR3 has 14 residues. With V trimmed by 6 bases and J by 6 bases, 9 bases remained unmatched. The CDR3 nucleotides are TGCAGCGTGTCAAAACAGGGGGTGGATGAAAAACTGTTTTTT. This sequence encodes CSVSKQGVDEKLFF.

This clonotype was seen once. The chain uses TRBV6-5 and TRBJ2-3, with 8 bases lining up with TRBD1. Trimming cost V 1 base and J 5 bases; bases outside gene matches: 14. CDR1 is MNHEY, CDR2 SVGAGI, per germline. CDR3 length: 18 residues. The CDR3 protein is CASSYYNERRGRRDTQYF. The CDR3 nucleotides read TGTGCCAGCAGTTACTACAATGAGCGCAGGGGGCGCAGAGATACGCAGTATTTT.

The rearrangement joins TRBV7-9 to TRBJ1-2; 9 nucleotides align to TRBD1. The germline V gene encodes CDR1 SEHNR and CDR2 FQNEAQ (reference sequence). The CDR3 is made up of 17 amino acids. V lost 3 bases, J lost 0 bases, and 8 bases stayed unmatched. Here the CDR3 reads CASSFNLWDRANYGYTF. In DNA, the CDR3 is TGTGCCAGCAGCTTTAATCTTTGGGACAGGGCTAACTATGGCTACACCTTC.

The rearrangement joins TRBV29-1 to TRBJ1-1; 10 bases align to TRBD1. CDR3 size: 14 residues. The V segment lost 7 bases and the J segment 8 bases; nucleotides outside the gene matches: 13. In germline, CDR1 is SQVTM, CDR2 ANQGSEA. The CDR3: CSARRVTGGGEAFF. CDR3 DNA sequence: TGCAGCGCTAGAAGAGTGACAGGGGGCGGGGAAGCTTTCTTT.

This chain links TRBV5-4 with TRBJ2-3; 13 positions agree with TRBD2. V lost 4 bases to trimming and J lost 6 bases; unmatched junction nucleotides: 11. The CDR3 runs 17 residues. CDR1 SGHNT and CDR2 YYREEE come from the germline V gene (reference sequence). CDR3 protein: CASSLRTSGRAGDTQYF. DNA of the CDR3: TGTGCCAGCAGCCTAAGGACTAGCGGGAGAGCAGGGGATACGCAGTATTTT. The complete variable domain, with remaining parts taken from reference TRBV5-4 and TRBJ2-3, reads ETGVTQSPTHLIKTRGQQVTLRCSSQSGHNTVSWYQQALGQGPQFIFQYYREEENGRGNFPPRFSGLQFPNYSSELNVNALELDDSALYLCASSLRTSGRAGDTQYFGPGTRLTVL.

The chain uses TRBV30 and TRBJ2-7; 8 bases line up with TRBD2. Trimming removed 4 bases from V and 1 base from J; junction bases left unmatched: 6. The CDR3 sequence is 14 residues long. The germline V gene has CDR1 GTSNPN and CDR2 SVGIG (reference sequence). This CDR3 reads CAWNAERGSYEQYF. DNA for the CDR3: TGTGCCTGGAACGCGGAGCGGGGGTCCTACGAGCAGTACTTC.

The chain carries TRBV27 and TRBJ1-4; the D is unclear. In germline, CDR1 is MNHEY, CDR2 SMNVEV (reference sequence). The ends were cut back, 6 bases at V and 5 bases at J, with 13 bases in the middle. This CDR3 is 14 amino acids long. CDR3 protein: CASSAAAANEKLFF. For the CDR3, the DNA is TGTGCCAGCAGCGCGGCGGCCGCAAATGAAAAACTGTTTTTT.